This TCR beta chain was documented in a study of T cell responses to AZD1222 COVID-19 vaccine. Study-wide results and caveats: Baseline seropositivity occurred in only a handful of AZD1222 recipients.

The ends lost 4 bases at V and 7 bases at J; junction bases unmatched: 7. Looked up from germline, CDR1 is MNHEY and CDR2 is SVGEGT. The CDR3 loop spans 15 amino acids. Data came from immunoSEQ multiplex PCR; TCRdb stores just in-frame clones and leaves some out. The table shows about 110,000 clones, with roughly 89% occurring only once. This clone was recorded only once. Antigen: not known. The TCR was taken from an adult in good health. The specimen comprised peripheral blood, sampled on day 0 of AZD1222 vaccination. This chain links TRBV6-2 or TRBV6-3 with TRBJ1-5; 10 bases are a match to TRBD1. This CDR3 reads CASSFSGQGEQPQHF. CDR3 coding DNA: TGTGCCAGCAGTTTTTCTGGACAGGGGGAGCAGCCCCAGCATTTT.